The 21 T cell receptor beta chains below all came from one sample that was sequenced in a study of shared clonotypes between healthy human individuals. Assay used: immunoSEQ multiplex PCR; TCRdb lists only in-frame clones, some missing. The data contain about 2.2 million clones, approximately 94% of them seen just once; the ten biggest clones take up under 2%. Naive-designated CD8 cells lacked CD45RO, were positively enriched for CCR7, and omitted terminally differentiated effector memory CD45RA+ cells. Sequencing used naive CD8+ T cells from PBMCs. These receptors were taken from a man younger than 35 in good health. Some clones in this sample may be carry-over from other donors' samples.

The chain combines TRBV5-4 with TRBJ2-4; TRBD2 aligns across 10 bases. The CDR3 contains 16 residues. Germline V gene sequence: CDR1 SGHNT, CDR2 YYREEE (reference sequence). J was trimmed by 6 bases and V by 2 bases; bases with no gene match: 8. The chain's CDR3 is CASSFRAGGLRNIQYF. The CDR3 nucleotides read TGTGCCAGCAGCTTCCGAGCGGGAGGGCTTAGAAACATTCAGTACTTC.

This rearrangement joins TRBV5-1 to TRBJ2-3, with TRBD2 matching over 14 bases. This CDR3 contains 18 residues. Germline loops: CDR1 SGHRS, CDR2 YFSETQ. Trimming removed 0 bases from V and 6 bases from J; junction bases left unmatched: 9. The CDR3 DNA reads as TGCGCCAGCAGCTTGGCCCTTCAGACTAGCGGGAGGGCGGATACGCAGTATTTT. It codes for CASSLALQTSGRADTQYF. The full variable domain, completed using reference TRBV5-1 and TRBJ2-3, is KAGVTQTPRYLIKTRGQQVTLSCSPISGHRSVSWYQQTPGQGLQFLFEYFSETQRNKGNFPGRFSGRQFSNSRSEMNVSTLELGDSALYLCASSLALQTSGRADTQYFGPGTRLTVL.

The chain links TRBV28 to TRBJ2-7; 8 bases fit TRBD2. CDR1 is MDHEN and CDR2 is SYDVKM in the germline V gene. CDR3 length equals 15 residues. The V gene end was trimmed by 8 bases and the J gene end by 4 bases; junction bases not matched to a gene: 13. The CDR3 DNA reads as TGTGCCAGCTCCCCCCCCCGGGAGGGCTTATACGAGCAGTACTTC. This sequence encodes CASSPPREGLYEQYF. The full variable domain, rest sourced from reference TRBV28 and TRBJ2-7, is DVKVTQSSRYLVKRTGEKVFLECVQDMDHENMFWYRQDPGLGLRLIYFSYDVKMKEKGDIPEGYSVSREKKERFSLILESASTNQTSMYLCASSPPREGLYEQYFGPGTRLTVT.

The chain couples TRBV5-5 to TRBJ1-1; maybe TRBD1 (6 bases). Trimming stripped 4 bases from V and 2 bases from J, with 15 bases between. In germline, CDR1 is SGHKS, CDR2 YYEKEE (reference sequence). The CDR3 length is 15 residues. CDR3: CASSLGQAVNTEAFF. The CDR3 coding sequence is TGTGCCAGCAGCCTGGGACAAGCGGTTAACACTGAAGCTTTCTTT. The full variable domain, its missing parts supplied by reference TRBV5-5 and TRBJ1-1, is DAGVTQSPTHLIKTRGQQVTLRCSPISGHKSVSWYQQVLGQGPQFIFQYYEKEERGRGNFPDRFSARQFPNYSSELNVNALLLGDSALYLCASSLGQAVNTEAFFGQGTRLTVV.

This sequence joins TRBV28 and TRBJ1-2; D not certain. Looked up from germline, CDR1 is MDHEN and CDR2 is SYDVKM. The CDR3 loop spans 13 amino acids. Trimming removed 4 bases from V and 6 bases from J, with 12 bases in between. The CDR3 DNA sequence: TGTGCCAGCAGTTCCCCCTCCAGCCATGGCTACACCTTC. Protein product: CASSSPSSHGYTF.

The V call is TRBV7-8, the J call TRBJ1-4; 8 bases match TRBD1. Germline V CDR1 and CDR2: SGHVS, FQNEAQ. The CDR3 is 16 residues long. V was pared by 5 bases and J by 4 bases, with 9 bases of the junction left unmatched. The CDR3 here is CASSPGQVGYNEKLFF. The CDR3 DNA is TGTGCCAGCAGCCCGGGACAGGTGGGATATAATGAAAAACTGTTTTTT.

The genes are TRBV7-2 and TRBJ1-5; no clear D. The germline V and J ends were trimmed by 2 bases and 6 bases, with 8 bases remaining between them. The germline CDR1 and CDR2 sequences are SGHTA and FQGNSA. This CDR3 spans 13 amino acids. The CDR3 nucleotides read TGTGCCAGCAGCTTATGGTCAGGTCAGCCCCAGCATTTT. Residues: CASSLWSGQPQHF.

CDR3 loop: CASSLSGGLGGNTIYF. The DNA for the CDR3 is TGTGCCAGCAGTTTATCAGGGGGGTTAGGTGGAAACACCATATATTTT. J is TRBJ1-3 and V is TRBV27, with a tentative D call TRBD1 (6 bases). The germline gives CDR1 MNHEY, CDR2 SMNVEV (reference sequence). The CDR3 extends over 16 amino acids. V shed 0 bases and J shed 3 bases, with 12 bases lying between them.

The chain is built from TRBV5-1 and TRBJ2-7; 10 bases are shared with TRBD1. V lost 5 bases to trimming and J lost 7 bases; unmatched junction nucleotides: 9. CDR3 size: 14 residues. CDR1 SGHRS and CDR2 YFSETQ come from the germline V gene. The CDR3 region is CASRVGTGAWEQYF. The CDR3 DNA is TGCGCCAGCAGAGTTGGGACAGGGGCTTGGGAGCAGTACTTC. The full variable domain, in which reference TRBV5-1 and TRBJ2-7 provide the parts outside the CDR3, is KAGVTQTPRYLIKTRGQQVTLSCSPISGHRSVSWYQQTPGQGLQFLFEYFSETQRNKGNFPGRFSGRQFSNSRSEMNVSTLELGDSALYLCASRVGTGAWEQYFGPGTRLTVT.

J is TRBJ2-6 and V is TRBV11-2; 7 bases align to TRBD1. The CDR3 has 18 residues. Germline V gene sequence: CDR1 SGHAT, CDR2 FQNNGV. V lost 3 bases to trimming and J lost 4 bases; unmatched junction nucleotides: 12. The CDR3 loop is CASSLGITGAAGANVLTF. CDR3 bases: TGTGCCAGCAGCTTGGGGATCACAGGGGCTGCCGGGGCCAACGTCCTGACTTTC. Variable domain in full (rest from reference TRBV11-2 and TRBJ2-6): EAGVAQSPRYKIIEKRQSVAFWCNPISGHATLYWYQQILGQGPKLLIQFQNNGVVDDSQLPKDRFSAERLKGVDSTLKIQPAKLEDSAVYLCASSLGITGAAGANVLTFGAGSRLTVL.

Comments on this clone: The identical CDR3 is also encoded by other nucleotide sequences in the sample. CDR3 bases: TGTGCCAGCAGCCCCGGGAGCTCCTACGAGCAGTACTTC. The encoded protein is CASSPGSSYEQYF. This rearrangement joins TRBV9 to TRBJ2-7; tentatively, D is TRBD2 (6 bases). Deletions cut 4 bases from V and 0 bases from J, with 8 bases between. This CDR3 spans 13 amino acids. In germline, CDR1 is SGDLS, CDR2 YYNGEE.

The rearrangement links TRBV10-2 to TRBJ2-1; 7 nucleotides agree with TRBD2. Trimming at V came to 5 bases and at J to 7 bases, leaving 8 bases not matched to a gene. The CDR3 is 14 amino acids. Germline V gene data show CDR1 as WSHSY and CDR2 as SAAADI. CDR3 in DNA: TGCGCCAGCAGTTATTCGACTAGCCGTAATGAGCAGTTCTTC. It translates to CASSYSTSRNEQFF.

This chain uses TRBV7-3 with TRBJ2-2; TRBD2 matches at 9 bases. The CDR3 sequence is 17 residues long. CDR1 is SGHTA and CDR2 is FQGTGA in the germline V gene. V lost 5 bases to trimming and J lost 4 bases; unmatched junction nucleotides: 11. This CDR3 is CASSPRVAGGGTGELFF. The CDR3 coding sequence is TGTGCCAGCAGCCCAAGAGTGGCGGGAGGGGGCACCGGGGAGCTGTTTTTT. The full variable domain, with the rest looked up from reference TRBV7-3 and TRBJ2-2, is GAGVSQTPSNKVTEKGKYVELRCDPISGHTALYWYRQSLGQGPEFLIYFQGTGAADDSGLPNDRFFAVRPEGSVSTLKIQRTERGDSAVYLCASSPRVAGGGTGELFFGEGSRLTVL.

The CDR3 sequence is CASSIQRSTDTQYF. The CDR3 region has the DNA TGTGCCAGCAGCATCCAGCGAAGCACAGATACGCAGTATTTT. The gene calls are TRBV7-9 and TRBJ2-3; D gene uncertain. Trimming shortened V by 5 bases and J by 0 bases, and 9 bases separated the two germline ends. CDR1 is SEHNR and CDR2 is FQNEAQ in the germline V gene (reference sequence). The CDR3 spans 14 residues.

For this clone: This sample includes further DNA sequences coding for the same CDR3. The genes are TRBV7-9 and TRBJ2-1; 7 bases align to TRBD2. After removal of 3 bases from V and 0 bases from J, the junction contained 2 bases not matched to a gene. The CDR3 covers 15 residues. CDR1 and CDR2 from the germline V gene are SEHNR and FQNEAQ (reference sequence). CDR3 sequence: CASSLGRASYNEQFF. In DNA, the CDR3 is TGTGCCAGCAGCTTGGGGAGGGCCTCCTACAATGAGCAGTTCTTC.

The rearrangement uses TRBV10-1 and TRBJ2-2; 8 bases are shared with TRBD2. Looked up from germline, CDR1 is WNHNN and CDR2 is SYGVQD (reference sequence). V was pared by 6 bases and J by 7 bases, with 16 bases of the junction left unmatched. There are 17 residues in the CDR3. CDR3 nucleotides: TGCGCCAGCAGCCCCCGAAGAGTAGCGGGAAACGTCGGGGAGCTGTTTTTT. Translation gives CASSPRRVAGNVGELFF.

The chain uses TRBV11-2 and TRBJ2-5; D call uncertain. Trimming cost V 4 bases and J 1 base, with 10 bases left between them. Germline CDR1 reads SGHAT; CDR2 reads FQNNGV. The CDR3 runs to 14 residues. The CDR3 region has the DNA TGTGCCAGCAGCTCCCGGGCCGGCCAAGAGACCCAGTACTTC. Translating it yields CASSSRAGQETQYF.

The chain joins TRBV5-1 to TRBJ2-6; a weak D match, TRBD2 (5 bases). V was clipped by 4 bases and J by 0 bases, with 8 bases between them. CDR3 length: 15 residues. Germline V CDR1 and CDR2: SGHRS, YFSETQ. The CDR3 coding sequence is TGCGCCAGCAGCCAACGGGACTCTGGGGCCAACGTCCTGACTTTC. Translating gives CASSQRDSGANVLTF.

The J gene is TRBJ2-1, the V gene TRBV5-6; D is unresolved. Germline CDR1 reads SGHDT; CDR2 reads YYEEEE. Trimming left V 4 bases short and J 9 bases short, with 8 bases between. CDR3 length: 11 amino acids. The CDR3 is CASSMTGEQFF. DNA of the CDR3: TGTGCCAGCAGCATGACGGGTGAGCAGTTCTTC. The whole variable domain, remainder taken from reference TRBV5-6 and TRBJ2-1, is DAGVTQSPTHLIKTRGQQVTLRCSPKSGHDTVSWYQQALGQGPQFIFQYYEEEERQRGNFPDRFSGHQFPNYSSELNVNALLLGDSALYLCASSMTGEQFFGPGTRLTVL.

The chain carries TRBV13 and TRBJ2-7; 8 bases align to TRBD2. Trimming removed 0 bases from V and 7 bases from J; junction bases left unmatched: 8. This CDR3 has 15 amino acids. Germline CDR1 reads PRHDT; CDR2 reads FYEKMQ (reference sequence). CDR3 DNA: TGTGCCAGCAGCTTAGGCCTCGCGGGAGGTCGAGAGCAGTACTTC. Translated, it gives CASSLGLAGGREQYF.

The chain combines TRBV29-1 with TRBJ2-1; 9 nucleotides line up with TRBD2. The CDR3 is 15 residues long. V gave up 6 bases and J gave up 1 base; unmatched junction bases: 7. Germline V gene lookup returns CDR1 SQVTM and CDR2 ANQGSEA. The CDR3 nucleotides read TGCAGCGTGGGGATGACTAGCGGATCCTACAATGAGCAGTTCTTC. Translation gives CSVGMTSGSYNEQFF.